The rows below give T cell receptor beta chains drawn from one sample of a study of T cell repertoires in cytomegalovirus infection. These TCRs' antigens remain unknown. MiXCR, applied by TCRdb to the reads, yields one record per CDR3 protein. The data hold 100,000 to 150,000 distinct CDR3 sequences, with 20% to 30% observed a single time. The sequencing input was PBMCs, sequenced either directly or after in vitro stimulation (not recorded which). The receptors derive from a human donor in good health (CMV status not recorded). Some clones in this sample may be carry-over from other donors' samples. The CDR3 runs from the conserved cysteine through the conserved F or W. The order of the fields is J gene, V gene, CDR3 protein.

TRBJ2-7 | TRBV12-3/TRBV12-4 | CASGAGGPPEQYF
TRBJ2-1 | TRBV12-3/TRBV12-4 | CASSHPTSGTYSDEQFF
TRBJ1-5 | TRBV2 | CASSGGDRVPFNQPQHF
TRBJ1-5 | TRBV12-3/TRBV12-4 | CASSPGVSQPQHF
TRBJ1-4 | TRBV7-6 | CASSLAETNEKLFF
TRBJ2-1 | TRBV20-1 | CSASGISSYNEQFF
TRBJ2-7 | TRBV6-2/TRBV6-3 | CASSFGAVYEQYF
TRBJ1-4 | TRBV7-9 | CASSLSGSGWINEKLFF
TRBJ2-1 | TRBV5-1 | CASSFRLAGGTSYNEQFF
TRBJ2-1 | TRBV10-3 | CAISELAGVSYEQFF
TRBJ2-6 | TRBV5-4 | CASSFRRPGSGANVLTF
TRBJ2-7 | TRBV7-2 | CASSLGLGRADEQYF
TRBJ2-6 | TRBV10-3 | CAITGQGDKSGANVLTF
TRBJ2-1 | TRBV10-2 | CASSSLAGESYNEQFF
TRBJ2-7 | TRBV28 | CASSLKPGPGLAGGNHEQYF
TRBJ2-1 | TRBV7-9 | CASSLGGQEFF
TRBJ2-5 | TRBV7-2 | CASSSRTSGLGWAETQYF
TRBJ2-3 | TRBV9 | CASTFGLGGDTQYF
TRBJ2-1 | TRBV6-2/TRBV6-3 | CASSPGRLAGGYNEQFF
TRBJ2-1 | TRBV7-2 | CASSPSGIIAANEQFF
TRBJ2-5 | TRBV7-8 | CASSLRLQGQETQYF
TRBJ2-5 | TRBV6-2/TRBV6-3 | CASGQQETQYF
TRBJ2-1 | TRBV7-9 | CASSVGTVNEQFF
TRBJ2-5 | TRBV7-2 | CASSYAPPGGSETQYF
TRBJ2-3 | TRBV7-8 | CASSLDSVSTDTQYF